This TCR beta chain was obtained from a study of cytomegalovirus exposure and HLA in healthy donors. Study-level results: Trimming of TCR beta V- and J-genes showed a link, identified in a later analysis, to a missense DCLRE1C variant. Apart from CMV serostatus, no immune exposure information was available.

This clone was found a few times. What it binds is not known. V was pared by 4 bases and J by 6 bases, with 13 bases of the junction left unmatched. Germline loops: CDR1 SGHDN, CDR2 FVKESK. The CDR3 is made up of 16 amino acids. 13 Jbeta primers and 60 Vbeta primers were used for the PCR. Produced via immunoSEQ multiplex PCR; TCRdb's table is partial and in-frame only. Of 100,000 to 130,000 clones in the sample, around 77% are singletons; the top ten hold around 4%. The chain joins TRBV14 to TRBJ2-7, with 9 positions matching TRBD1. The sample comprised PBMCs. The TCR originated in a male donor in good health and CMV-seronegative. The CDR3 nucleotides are TGTGCCAGCAGCCGAGGAAGAGGGACAGGGTCAATCGAGCAGTACTTC. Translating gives CASSRGRGTGSIEQYF.